Following are 30 T cell receptor beta chains from one sample sequenced in a study of cytomegalovirus exposure and HLA in healthy donors. Researchers ran the PCR with 60 Vbeta and 13 Jbeta primers. Profiling relied on immunoSEQ multiplex PCR, and the TCRdb table lists in-frame clones only, not all of them. The table lists 90,000 to 130,000 clones, 65% to 85% of them singletons. The sequencing sample was made of PBMCs. The source of these receptors is a man between 25 and 39 years old in good health and CMV-seropositive.

CDR3 amino acids: CAWSRQRGQGLRNTGELFF. The CDR3 DNA reads TGTGCCTGGAGTCGACAAAGGGGACAGGGACTGCGGAACACCGGGGAGCTGTTTTTT. The chain is built from TRBV30 and TRBJ2-2; 9 bases line up with TRBD1. CDR3 length: 19 amino acids. The ends lost 2 bases at V and 1 base at J; junction bases unmatched: 14. Germline V lookup: CDR1 GTSNPN, CDR2 SVGIG (reference sequence).

The chain has TRBV1 and TRBJ1-4; TRBD1, the table's D call, lacks a check against the DNA. TRBV1 corresponds to a pseudogene. This CDR3 comprises 14 residues. CDR3 bases: TGCACCAGCAGCCAAGTTGGGGGCGGTGAAAAACTGTTTTTT. Encoded protein: CTSSQVGGGEKLFF.

CDR3: CASSIAPREGTQYF. In nucleotides, the CDR3 is TGTGCCAGTAGTATAGCCCCCAGGGAGGGGACCCAGTACTTC. The rearrangement uses TRBV19 and TRBJ2-5; 7 nucleotides agree with TRBD2. This CDR3 is 14 amino acids long. Germline V lookup: CDR1 LNHDA, CDR2 SQIVND (reference sequence). Trimming removed 1 base from V and 7 bases from J; junction bases left unmatched: 6.

The chain combines TRBV19 with TRBJ2-7, with D possibly matching TRBD1 (6 bases). V gave up 4 bases and J gave up 0 bases, with 13 bases separating them. The CDR3 spans 15 residues. CDR1 and CDR2 from the germline V gene are LNHDA and SQIVND (reference sequence). In DNA, the CDR3 is TGTGCCAGTAGTACGCGACAGGCGAGCTCCTACGAGCAGTACTTC. Translated: CASSTRQASSYEQYF.

A few counts support this clone. The chain carries TRBV7-2 and TRBJ2-5; 10 nucleotides align to TRBD1. V shed 0 bases and J 11 bases; nucleotides not matched to a gene: 9. There are 15 residues in the CDR3. The germline CDR1 and CDR2 sequences are SGHTA and FQGNSA. CDR3 DNA: TGTGCCAGCAGCTTAGCGGTGACAGGGGGCGATAAGCAGTACTTC. The encoded protein is CASSLAVTGGDKQYF.

The CDR3 protein is CASSLDRSAGYGYTF. The DNA for the CDR3 is TGTGCCAGCAGCTTAGATCGGTCGGCAGGCTATGGCTACACCTTC. The chain joins TRBV7-2 to TRBJ1-2; the D is unclear. The germline V gene encodes CDR1 SGHTA and CDR2 FQGNSA. This CDR3 region has 15 residues. Trimming removed 1 base at V and 4 bases at J, with 13 bases between.

The CDR3 sequence is CASSEEGSGEPQETQYF. The CDR3 nucleotides are TGTGCCAGCAGTGAAGAGGGTAGCGGGGAACCCCAAGAGACCCAGTACTTC. The rearrangement joins TRBV25-1 to TRBJ2-5; 8 bases align to TRBD2. The V gene end was trimmed by 2 bases and the J gene end by 1 base; junction bases not matched to a gene: 9. The CDR3 has 17 amino acids. The V gene's germline CDR1 is MGHDK and CDR2 SYGVNS.

The chain couples TRBV7-9 to TRBJ2-5; D not certain. The J call may be wrong; the DNA end is better matched by TRBJ2-7. The CDR3 has 14 amino acids. Germline CDR1 is SEHNR and CDR2 is FQNEAQ (reference sequence). The CDR3 is CASSLREPHYEQYF. CDR3 coding DNA: TGTGCCAGCAGCTTACGTGAGCCTCACTACGAGCAGTACTTC.

The V gene is TRBV30, the J gene TRBJ2-2, with 8 bases fitting TRBD2. Germline lookup yields CDR1 GTSNPN and CDR2 SVGIG (reference sequence). This CDR3 contains 15 residues. V gave up 3 bases and J gave up 6 bases; unmatched junction bases: 9. The CDR3, as DNA: TGTGCCTGGAGGGGTTCGGGGGGGTGGGCCGGGGAGCTGTTTTTT. Its translation is CAWRGSGGWAGELFF.

The chain has TRBV25-1 and TRBJ1-4; TRBD1 is a possible D gene (5 bases). Trimming cost V 1 base and J 5 bases, with 8 bases left between them. The CDR3 loop spans 14 amino acids. In germline, CDR1 is MGHDK, CDR2 SYGVNS. In DNA, the CDR3 is TGTGCCAGCAGTGAATGGGGCATGAATGAAAAACTGTTTTTT. Protein product: CASSEWGMNEKLFF.

The DNA for the CDR3 is TGTGCCAGCAGTCCTCCGGGGTACGAGCAGTACTTC. Translation gives CASSPPGYEQYF. This chain joins TRBV6-5 and TRBJ2-5; D perhaps matches TRBD2 (5 bases). The end of the DNA is better explained by TRBJ2-7, so the J call may be wrong. The CDR3 covers 12 residues. Germline V gene sequence: CDR1 MNHEY, CDR2 SVGAGI.

This clone has more than one count but fewer than ten. The CDR3: CASSLDAGGNSPLHF. The CDR3 bases are TGTGCCAGCAGCTTAGATGCAGGGGGTAATTCACCCCTCCACTTT. The rearrangement links TRBV11-1 to TRBJ1-6; 7 bases fit TRBD1. CDR3 size: 15 residues. With 1 base clipped from V and 6 bases from J, the junction kept 3 bases outside the gene matches. Germline V lookup: CDR1 SGHAT, CDR2 FQDESV (reference sequence).

This chain connects TRBV4-2 to TRBJ2-7; 8 nucleotides align to TRBD2. Looked up from germline, CDR1 is LGHNA and CDR2 is YNFKEQ. The CDR3 is 15 residues long. Trimming cost V 2 bases and J 7 bases; bases outside gene matches: 10. The CDR3, as DNA: TGTGCCAGCAGCCAAACCCGGACTAGCAAAGGTGAGCAGTACTTC. As protein: CASSQTRTSKGEQYF.

This clone has a handful of counts. The rearrangement joins TRBV5-6 to TRBJ2-3; 13 bases line up with TRBD2. The CDR3 is made up of 16 amino acids. The germline V gene has CDR1 SGHDT and CDR2 YYEEEE. Trimming removed 0 bases from V and 8 bases from J; junction bases left unmatched: 6. The CDR3 nucleotides read TGTGCCAGCAGCTTGGTAGGACTAGCGGGGGAACCTACGCAGTATTTT. Translated, it gives CASSLVGLAGEPTQYF.

The J gene is TRBJ2-6, the V gene TRBV11-2; TRBD1 aligns across 8 bases. The CDR3 has 18 residues. Trimming took 4 bases from V and 3 from J; bases not matched to a gene: 11. Germline V gives CDR1 SGHAT, CDR2 FQNNGV. The CDR3 loop reads CASSSDRVVFLGANVLTF. The CDR3, as DNA: TGTGCCAGCAGCTCGGACAGGGTGGTATTTCTTGGGGCCAACGTCCTGACTTTC.

CDR3 region: CASSQARDKSYGYTF. For the CDR3, the DNA is TGTGCCAGCAGCCAAGCCCGAGACAAGTCCTATGGCTACACCTTC. The rearrangement joins TRBV4-2 to TRBJ1-2, with D hard to call. The CDR3 spans 15 residues. V was cut by 1 base and J by 4 bases, with 13 bases left in between. Germline CDR1 LGHNA, CDR2 YNFKEQ.

This sequence joins TRBV29-1 and TRBJ1-1; 9 bases match TRBD1. V lost 6 bases to trimming and J lost 2 bases; unmatched junction nucleotides: 10. The CDR3 covers 15 residues. CDR1 is SQVTM and CDR2 is ANQGSEA in the germline V gene. The CDR3 nucleotides read TGCAGCGTATCCGGGACAGGGAAGAGAAACACTGAAGCTTTCTTT. The encoded protein is CSVSGTGKRNTEAFF. The full variable domain, with the rest looked up from reference TRBV29-1 and TRBJ1-1, is SAVISQKPSRDICQRGTSLTIQCQVDSQVTMMFWYRQQPGQSLTLIATANQGSEATYESGFVIDKFPISRPNLTFSTLTVSNMSPEDSSIYLCSVSGTGKRNTEAFFGQGTRLTVV.

The CDR3 sequence is CASSLSPSTGSYEQYF. DNA for the CDR3: TGCGCCAGCAGCCTGTCCCCTTCGACAGGCTCCTACGAGCAGTACTTC. This chain joins TRBV5-1 and TRBJ2-7, with a tentative D call TRBD1 (6 bases). Germline-derived CDR1 and CDR2 are SGHRS and YFSETQ. Trimming removed 4 bases at V and 0 bases at J, with 17 bases between. CDR3 size: 16 residues.

The rearrangement links TRBV6-4 to TRBJ1-1; TRBD1 matches 7 bases. This CDR3 contains 15 residues. The V gene's germline CDR1 is MRHNA and CDR2 SNTAGT. Trimming removed 0 bases from V and 4 bases from J; junction bases left unmatched: 5. The CDR3 bases are TGTGCCAGCAGTGACTCCAGACAGGGCGGCACTGAAGCTTTCTTT. It codes for CASSDSRQGGTEAFF.

The CDR3 sequence: CASYEIGGGSYEQYF. The CDR3 bases are TGTGCCAGCTACGAGATCGGCGGGGGGTCCTACGAGCAGTACTTC. V and J are TRBV6-5 and TRBJ2-7, with TRBD2 matching over 8 bases. The germline gives CDR1 MNHEY, CDR2 SVGAGI. The J segment lost 1 base and the V segment lost 8 bases, leaving 10 bases of the junction unmatched. The CDR3 runs to 15 residues.

This chain joins TRBV11-2 and TRBJ2-7; D is ambiguous. From germline, CDR1 is SGHAT and CDR2 FQNNGV. Trimming took 5 bases from V and 3 from J, leaving 14 bases between them. The CDR3 consists of 14 residues. The CDR3 DNA follows: TGTGCCAGCAGCACGTTCCGATCCGGCTACGAGCAGTACTTC. The encoded protein is CASSTFRSGYEQYF. The full variable domain, completed using reference TRBV11-2 and TRBJ2-7, is EAGVAQSPRYKIIEKRQSVAFWCNPISGHATLYWYQQILGQGPKLLIQFQNNGVVDDSQLPKDRFSAERLKGVDSTLKIQPAKLEDSAVYLCASSTFRSGYEQYFGPGTRLTVT.

This clone is a singleton in its sample. The chain links TRBV11-2 to TRBJ2-3, with D hard to call. V lost 0 bases and J 0 bases, leaving 7 bases between the germline ends. CDR3 length: 15 amino acids. Germline V lookup: CDR1 SGHAT, CDR2 FQNNGV. Written as DNA, the CDR3 is TGTGCCAGCAGCTTAGACAGAACCAGCACAGATACGCAGTATTTT. It specifies CASSLDRTSTDTQYF.

V and J are TRBV30 and TRBJ1-6; the D is unclear. Per germline, CDR1 GTSNPN and CDR2 SVGIG (reference sequence). The CDR3 extends over 16 amino acids. Trimming removed 1 base from V and 10 bases from J, with 20 bases in between. CDR3 coding DNA: TGTGCCTGGAGTGGGACTCGGGGAGTGTCCGGGTCACCCCTCCACTTT. It specifies CAWSGTRGVSGSPLHF.

This clone was recorded a few times. The V and J genes are TRBV7-9 and TRBJ2-7; D gene unclear. Germline V gives CDR1 SEHNR, CDR2 FQNEAQ (reference sequence). The CDR3 is 11 residues long. V was cut by 3 bases and J by 6 bases, with 6 bases left in between. In DNA form, the CDR3 reads TGTGCCAGCAGCTTTAGTGTCGAGCAGTACTTC. Amino acids: CASSFSVEQYF.

This chain joins TRBV4-2 and TRBJ2-5; TRBD2 is a possible D gene (6 bases). Germline loops: CDR1 LGHNA, CDR2 YNFKEQ. The CDR3 extends over 13 amino acids. V was shortened by 1 base and J by 5 bases, with 8 bases between the two germline ends. CDR3 coding DNA: TGTGCCAGCAGCCAAGCGGGGAGGGAGACCCAGTACTTC. Translated: CASSQAGRETQYF.

This chain uses TRBV25-1 with TRBJ2-1; TRBD1 matches at 8 bases. The germline CDR1 and CDR2 sequences are MGHDK and SYGVNS. Trimming removed 6 bases from V and 5 bases from J; junction bases left unmatched: 15. The CDR3 sequence is 17 residues long. As DNA, the CDR3 is TGTGCCAGCAGGACACCGGGACAGGTAACATTTAACAATGAGCAGTTCTTC. It specifies CASRTPGQVTFNNEQFF.

The chain links TRBV10-3 to TRBJ2-5; 9 nucleotides line up with TRBD2. Germline assignment: CDR1 ENHRY and CDR2 SYGVKD. V was pared by 0 bases and J by 4 bases, with 3 bases of the junction left unmatched. There are 15 residues in the CDR3. In DNA, the CDR3 is TGTGCCATCAGTGAGTCGACACTAGCGGGAGAGACCCAGTACTTC. Protein product: CAISESTLAGETQYF.

The chain carries TRBV10-3 and TRBJ2-1, with 11 bases identical to TRBD2. CDR1 and CDR2 from the germline V gene are ENHRY and SYGVKD. This CDR3 comprises 12 residues. V dropped 5 bases and J dropped 9; count of bases not matched to a gene: 0. CDR3: CAISLAGGEQFF. For the CDR3, the DNA is TGTGCCATCAGTCTAGCGGGGGGTGAGCAGTTCTTC.

This chain joins TRBV10-3 and TRBJ2-1; D gene ambiguous. The CDR3 runs 15 residues. The germline gives CDR1 ENHRY, CDR2 SYGVKD. Trimming removed 3 bases at V and 0 bases at J, with 9 bases between. This chain's CDR3 is CAISDTLSSYNEQFF. The CDR3 region has the DNA TGTGCCATCAGTGACACCCTGAGCTCCTACAATGAGCAGTTCTTC.

V is TRBV6-6 and J is TRBJ1-1; a weak D match, TRBD1 (5 bases). V gave up 2 bases and J gave up 1 base, with 8 bases separating them. CDR1 and CDR2 from the germline V gene are MNHNY and SVGAGI (reference sequence). The CDR3 is 14 residues long. DNA for the CDR3: TGTGCCAGCAGTTACCGAACAGGGAACACTGAAGCTTTCTTT. The encoded protein is CASSYRTGNTEAFF.